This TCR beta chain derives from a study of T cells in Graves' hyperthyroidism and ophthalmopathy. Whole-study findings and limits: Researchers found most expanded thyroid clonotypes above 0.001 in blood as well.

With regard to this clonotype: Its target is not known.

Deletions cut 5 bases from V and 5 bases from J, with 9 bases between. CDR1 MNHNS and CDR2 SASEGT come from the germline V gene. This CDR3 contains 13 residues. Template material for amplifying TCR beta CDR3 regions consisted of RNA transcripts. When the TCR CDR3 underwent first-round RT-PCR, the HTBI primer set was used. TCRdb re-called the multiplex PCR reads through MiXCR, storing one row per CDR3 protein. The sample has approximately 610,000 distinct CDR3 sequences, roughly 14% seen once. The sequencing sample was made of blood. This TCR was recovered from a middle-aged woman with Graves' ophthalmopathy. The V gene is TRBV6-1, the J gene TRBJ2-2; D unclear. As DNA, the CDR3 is TGTGCCAGCAGTATTACAGCGACCGGGGAGCTGTTTTTT. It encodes CASSITATGELFF.